The 24 T cell receptor beta chains listed next were all sequenced from one sample in a study of blood T cell repertoires in COVID-19. TCRdb's table, derived via immunoSEQ multiplex PCR, lists solely in-frame clones and lacks some. The sample yields some 170,000 clones, roughly 80% seen once. Sequencing used peripheral blood. These receptors originate from a woman in her thirties or forties with COVID-19, enrolled during active disease.

The J gene is TRBJ2-4, the V gene TRBV10-1; D uncertain. The CDR3 spans 14 residues. CDR1 and CDR2 (germline): WNHNN, SYGVQD (reference sequence). Deletions cut 0 bases from V and 7 bases from J, with 10 bases between. The CDR3 DNA is TGCGCCAGCAGTGAGTCCCACCGCGGTAACATTCAGTACTTC. Its protein is CASSESHRGNIQYF.

This chain connects TRBV3-1 (or the pseudogene TRBV3-2) to TRBJ2-3, with TRBD2 matching over 11 bases. Germline assignment: CDR1 LGHDT and CDR2 YNNKEL (reference sequence). The CDR3 covers 17 residues. With 2 bases clipped from V and 5 bases from J, the junction kept 9 bases outside the gene matches. The DNA for the CDR3 is TGTGCCAGCAGCCAAAGGATTAGCGGGAGGGCCGTAGATACGCAGTATTTT. Translating it yields CASSQRISGRAVDTQYF.

The rearrangement joins TRBV27 to TRBJ2-7; D is unresolved. The V end lost 7 bases, the J end lost 2 bases, and 9 bases lay between the germline ends. CDR3 length equals 12 residues. Germline CDR1 reads MNHEY; CDR2 reads SMNVEV (reference sequence). The CDR3 sequence is CASTFLPYEQYV. In DNA, the CDR3 is TGTGCCAGCACTTTTCTCCCCTACGAGCAGTACGTC.

This sequence joins TRBV5-1 and TRBJ2-5, with 8 positions matching TRBD2. CDR1 SGHRS and CDR2 YFSETQ come from the germline V gene. This CDR3 contains 16 residues. The junction had 13 bases not matched to a gene; V was cut back by 4 bases and J by 5 bases. CDR3 nucleotides: TGCGCCAGCAGCCACAACCGGGGGGGGGCTGGGGAGACCCAGTACTTC. Its protein is CASSHNRGGAGETQYF.

The chain recombines TRBV5-4 with TRBJ2-7, with 10 bases identical to TRBD2. The germline CDR1 and CDR2 sequences are SGHNT and YYREEE (reference sequence). Losses at the gene ends were 0 bases for V and 3 bases for J; bases not matched to a gene: 3. The CDR3 extends over 15 amino acids. CDR3 sequence (DNA): TGTGCCAGCAGCTTGGCTAGCGGGGGTATCTACGAGCAGTACTTC. Its translation is CASSLASGGIYEQYF.

CDR3 sequence reads: CASTPFTGTGFTDTQYF. CDR3 DNA sequence: TGCGCCAGCACCCCGTTTACCGGGACAGGGTTTACAGATACGCAGTATTTT. The chain employs TRBV4-1 and TRBJ2-3, with 9 bases fitting TRBD1. The junction had 14 bases not matched to a gene; V was cut back by 7 bases and J by 3 bases. CDR1 is MGHRA, CDR2 YSYEKL, per germline. The CDR3 is 17 amino acids.

This clone was detected once. The chain recombines TRBV14 with TRBJ2-5; no clear D. CDR3 length equals 14 residues. Trimming removed 6 bases from V and 4 bases from J, with 15 bases in between. The germline gives CDR1 SGHDN, CDR2 FVKESK. The CDR3 is CASSLGSFPETQYF. In DNA, the CDR3 is TGTGCCAGCAGTCTCGGGTCCTTTCCAGAGACCCAGTACTTC.

The chain has TRBV19 and TRBJ2-1, with 9 bases aligning to TRBD2. With V trimmed by 6 bases and J by 6 bases, 3 bases remained unmatched. The germline CDR1 and CDR2 sequences are LNHDA and SQIVND (reference sequence). The CDR3 spans 13 residues. CDR3 region: CASSLAGRNEQFF. The CDR3 DNA reads TGTGCCAGTAGCCTAGCGGGACGCAATGAGCAGTTCTTC.

The chain combines TRBV15 with TRBJ1-5; 9 bases fit TRBD1. Germline loops: CDR1 LNHNV, CDR2 YYDKDF (reference sequence). V lost 6 bases to trimming and J lost 3 bases; unmatched junction nucleotides: 3. The length of the CDR3 is 14 residues. The CDR3 is CATSRDRVNQPQHF. CDR3 nucleotide sequence: TGTGCCACCAGTCGGGACAGGGTCAATCAGCCCCAGCATTTT.

The rearrangement uses TRBV4-1 and TRBJ2-2, with 10 bases aligning to TRBD2. CDR3 length equals 19 residues. V lost 8 bases to trimming and J lost 0 bases; unmatched junction nucleotides: 15. Germline V gives CDR1 MGHRA, CDR2 YSYEKL. The CDR3 bases are TGCGCCAGCTCCAGGACCCTAGCGGGGGTCACCGCGAACACCGGGGAGCTGTTTTTT. This encodes CASSRTLAGVTANTGELFF.

This chain's CDR3 is CASSFVGTGGNEQFF. The CDR3 DNA is TGCGCCAGCAGCTTCGTCGGGACAGGAGGGAATGAGCAGTTCTTC. V usage is TRBV5-1 and J usage is TRBJ2-1, with 8 bases identical to TRBD1. The CDR3 sequence is 15 residues long. Per germline, CDR1 SGHRS and CDR2 YFSETQ. Trimming took 2 bases from V and 7 from J; bases not matched to a gene: 8. Full variable domain (outside the CDR3, taken from reference TRBV5-1 and TRBJ2-1): KAGVTQTPRYLIKTRGQQVTLSCSPISGHRSVSWYQQTPGQGLQFLFEYFSETQRNKGNFPGRFSGRQFSNSRSEMNVSTLELGDSALYLCASSFVGTGGNEQFFGPGTRLTVL.

This clone showed up just once. The V call is TRBV2, the J call TRBJ2-7; no clear D. The CDR3 totals 15 residues. With 3 bases removed from V and 0 bases from J, the gap between germline ends came to 12 bases. Germline V CDR1 and CDR2: SNHLY, FYNNEI. The CDR3 region is CASSESGNASYEQYF. CDR3 DNA: TGTGCCAGCAGTGAGTCGGGTAACGCCTCCTACGAGCAGTACTTC. Drawing the rest from reference TRBV2 and TRBJ2-7, the complete variable domain is EPEVTQTPSHQVTQMGQEVILRCVPISNHLYFYWYRQILGQKVEFLVSFYNNEISEKSEIFDDQFSVERPDGSNFTLKIRSTKLEDSAMYFCASSESGNASYEQYFGPGTRLTVT.

The chain joins TRBV7-9 to TRBJ1-2, with TRBD1 identical over 7 bases. Trimming took 1 base from V and 8 from J; bases not matched to a gene: 7. Looked up from germline, CDR1 is SEHNR and CDR2 is FQNEAQ (reference sequence). This CDR3 comprises 14 residues. This CDR3 reads CASSLDSGGGGYTF. CDR3 nucleotides: TGTGCCAGCAGCTTAGATTCAGGGGGTGGCGGCTACACCTTC.

The V gene is TRBV18, the J gene TRBJ1-2; 9 bases align to TRBD1. This CDR3 comprises 13 residues. Trimming took 6 bases from V and 4 from J; bases not matched to a gene: 3. CDR1 is KGHSH and CDR2 is LQKENI in the germline V gene. The CDR3 coding sequence is TGTGCCAGCTCCCAGGACAGGGGCTATGGCTACACCTTC. Amino acid sequence: CASSQDRGYGYTF.

This clone has just one count. The chain employs TRBV15 and TRBJ2-3; 8 bases agree with TRBD2. Germline loops: CDR1 LNHNV, CDR2 YYDKDF (reference sequence). After removal of 2 bases from V and 3 bases from J, the junction contained 4 bases not matched to a gene. The CDR3 is 15 amino acids. For the CDR3, the DNA is TGTGCCACCAGCAGATCCCGGGGGGGGACAGATACGCAGTATTTT. It yields the protein CATSRSRGGTDTQYF.

V usage is TRBV19 and J usage is TRBJ2-5; 14 bases are shared with TRBD2. The CDR3 runs to 14 residues. CDR1 and CDR2 (germline): LNHDA, SQIVND (reference sequence). The V segment lost 4 bases and the J segment 9 bases; nucleotides outside the gene matches: 4. Here the CDR3 reads CASSTGLAGVPQYF. As DNA, the CDR3 is TGTGCCAGTAGTACGGGACTAGCGGGAGTGCCCCAGTACTTC.

The chain recombines TRBV6-5 with TRBJ2-2, with D tentatively TRBD2 (6 bases). The germline gives CDR1 MNHEY, CDR2 SVGAGI. V was cut by 9 bases and J by 6 bases, with 17 bases left in between. The CDR3 is 14 amino acids. This CDR3 is CASRPTWGAGELFF. In nucleotides, the CDR3 is TGTGCCAGTCGTCCTACCTGGGGGGCCGGGGAGCTGTTTTTT.

The V call is TRBV2, the J call TRBJ2-2, with a tentative D call TRBD2 (6 bases). Germline V gene data show CDR1 as SNHLY and CDR2 as FYNNEI. The CDR3 spans 15 residues. V was clipped by 4 bases and J by 1 base, with 10 bases between them. CDR3 nucleotides: TGTGCCAGCAGTGGGCCCGGGAGGAACACCGGGGAGCTGTTTTTT. Protein product: CASSGPGRNTGELFF. The variable domain in full, with the rest retrieved from reference TRBV2 and TRBJ2-2, is EPEVTQTPSHQVTQMGQEVILRCVPISNHLYFYWYRQILGQKVEFLVSFYNNEISEKSEIFDDQFSVERPDGSNFTLKIRSTKLEDSAMYFCASSGPGRNTGELFFGEGSRLTVL.

The chain carries TRBV10-2 and TRBJ2-7; 9 bases are shared with TRBD1. The V gene end was trimmed by 5 bases and the J gene end by 7 bases; junction bases not matched to a gene: 12. The length of the CDR3 is 15 residues. From germline, CDR1 is WSHSY and CDR2 SAAADI. The CDR3 DNA sequence: TGCGCCAGCAGTCCCTCCGGGACAGGGACTGGGGAGCAGTACTTC. Translated: CASSPSGTGTGEQYF.

The chain recombines TRBV15 with TRBJ2-7; 9 bases are a match to TRBD1. This CDR3 spans 18 amino acids. Germline loops: CDR1 LNHNV, CDR2 YYDKDF (reference sequence). V dropped 1 base and J dropped 7; count of bases not matched to a gene: 17. This CDR3 reads CATSRGTGTGKTSFEQYF. The CDR3 DNA reads TGTGCCACCAGCAGAGGCACCGGGACAGGGAAAACTTCGTTTGAGCAGTACTTC.

The chain carries TRBV18 and TRBJ2-5; 9 nucleotides agree with TRBD2. The CDR3 sequence is 16 residues long. Germline trimming cut 1 base from V and 4 bases from J; bases unmatched to any gene: 7. Germline assignment: CDR1 KGHSH and CDR2 LQKENI. CDR3 region: CASSPRGRAGVETQYF. CDR3 nucleotides: TGTGCCAGCTCACCACGCGGGAGGGCCGGAGTAGAGACCCAGTACTTC. The full variable domain, with the rest looked up from reference TRBV18 and TRBJ2-5, is NAGVMQNPRHLVRRRGQEARLRCSPMKGHSHVYWYRQLPEEGLKFMVYLQKENIIDESGMPKERFSAEFPKEGPSILRIQQVVRGDSAAYFCASSPRGRAGVETQYFGPGTRLLVL.

This clone was found a few times. This sequence joins TRBV4-1 and TRBJ2-7; weak D call: TRBD1 (5 bases). Between the trimmed V and J ends, which lost 0 bases and 2 bases, there was a span of 8 bases. Per germline, CDR1 MGHRA and CDR2 YSYEKL. CDR3 length: 14 residues. CDR3 residues: CASSQEPGPYEQYF. The CDR3 DNA sequence: TGCGCCAGCAGCCAAGAACCAGGGCCCTACGAGCAGTACTTC.

The chain joins TRBV11-2 to TRBJ1-2; D remains ambiguous. Germline CDR1 is SGHAT and CDR2 is FQNNGV. Trimming took 5 bases from V and 6 from J, leaving 10 bases between them. The CDR3 has 12 residues. CDR3: CASSRIPDGYTF. CDR3 bases: TGTGCCAGCAGCCGAATACCGGATGGCTACACCTTC.

The gene calls are TRBV7-6 and TRBJ2-1, with 7 nucleotides matching TRBD2. The V segment lost 5 bases and the J segment 6 bases; nucleotides outside the gene matches: 10. This CDR3 spans 15 amino acids. The germline gives CDR1 SGHVS, CDR2 FNYEAQ. The CDR3 here is CASSPMAGAPNEQFF. CDR3 bases: TGTGCCAGCAGCCCCATGGCGGGAGCCCCCAATGAGCAGTTCTTC.